This TCR beta chain was obtained from a study of blood T cell repertoires in COVID-19. Study context: Samples of COVID-19 (acute and convalescent) were obtained from the United States, Italy and Spain. Sources were T cells, B-cell-depleted T cells, or PBMCs; the material itself was cDNA or gDNA.

Participants' own reports of clinical history determined their cohort assignment. Per the original methods: Nucleated cell number was recorded as an estimate derived from reference gene primer amplification. Profiled with immunoSEQ multiplex PCR; TCRdb holds only in-frame clones, not every one. The V and J calls and the clone size are those of that table, but D and trimming were determined from the DNA. The table has 350,000 to 400,000 clones, around 87% seen once. Trimming removed 6 bases from V and 7 bases from J; junction bases left unmatched: 8. Germline CDR1 reads MDHEN; CDR2 reads SYDVKM. The CDR3 spans 14 residues.

Input material: PBMCs or T cells enriched from blood (not recorded which). The sequence was obtained from a man between 18 and 29 years old who had recovered from COVID-19. The V call is TRBV28, the J call TRBJ2-7, with 11 positions matching TRBD2. The DNA for the CDR3 is TGTGCCAGCAGAATTAGCGGGAGGGCGGAAGAGCAGTACTTC. Residues: CASRISGRAEEQYF. Full variable domain (outside the CDR3, taken from reference TRBV28 and TRBJ2-7): DVKVTQSSRYLVKRTGEKVFLECVQDMDHENMFWYRQDPGLGLRLIYFSYDVKMKEKGDIPEGYSVSREKKERFSLILESASTNQTSMYLCASRISGRAEEQYFGPGTRLTVT.